This T cell receptor beta chain was obtained from a study of cytomegalovirus exposure and HLA in healthy donors. PCR used 60 Vbeta primers and 13 Jbeta primers. Repertoires were generated with immunoSEQ multiplex PCR, while TCRdb's copy carries only in-frame clones and drops some. The repertoire holds roughly 160,000 clones, with 84% as singletons. The CDR3 extends over 15 amino acids. From germline, CDR1 is MNHEY and CDR2 SVGAGI. V shed 5 bases, J shed 0 bases, and the junction held 6 bases outside the gene matches. Concerning this clone itself: Its antigen is undetermined.

Study results and limitations: Later work associated fewer than 20,000 TCR beta sequences with HLA alleles at 0.05 false discovery rate. From TCR beta sequences, most subjects' HLA-A and HLA-B alleles were reportedly predicted accurately.

Sequenced input: PBMCs. This clonotype was sampled from a boy aged 2 to 10 in good health and CMV-seronegative. The chain is built from TRBV6-5 and TRBJ2-7; TRBD1 aligns across 8 bases. DNA of the CDR3: TGTGCCAGCAGTGGCCGGGACAGGAGCTCCTACGAGCAGTACTTC. Amino acid sequence: CASSGRDRSSYEQYF.